This is a list of T cell receptor beta chains from one sample in a study of T cells in localized non-small cell lung cancer. TCRdb's copy holds only in-frame clones and misses some; the assay was immunoSEQ multiplex PCR. The table records some 64,000 clones, roughly 80% of them present only once. Here the sequenced sample was PBMCs, taken before any cancer treatment. The source of these receptors is a man aged 40 to 75 with stage II lung adenocarcinoma. Each CDR3 is given with its conserved first and last residue. D genes are given only for firm matches. Clone size is shown for a subset of rows, as once, few, many or a class of expanded clone.

d_gene: -; j_gene: TRBJ2-1; v_gene: TRBV5-1; abundance: -; CDR3nt: TGCGCCAGCAGCTTGGCCGTAGGAGGTGAGCAGTTCTTC; CDR3aa: CASSLAVGGEQFF
d_gene: -; j_gene: TRBJ2-7; v_gene: TRBV5-8; abundance: -; CDR3nt: TGTGCCAGCAGCACGGGGCGAAGTGACGAGCAGTACTTC; CDR3aa: CASSTGRSDEQYF
d_gene: -; j_gene: TRBJ1-1; v_gene: TRBV13; abundance: few; CDR3nt: TGTGCCAGCAGCACTCGAACGACAGGGAACACTGAAGCTTTCTTT; CDR3aa: CASSTRTTGNTEAFF
d_gene: TRBD1; j_gene: TRBJ2-1; v_gene: TRBV27; abundance: -; CDR3nt: TGTGCCAGCAGTTCCGGACAGGGCCCTTGGGATGAGCAGTTCTTC; CDR3aa: CASSSGQGPWDEQFF
d_gene: -; j_gene: TRBJ2-1; v_gene: TRBV11-2; abundance: -; CDR3nt: TGTGCCAGCAGCTTAGGGGGGGGCGGCCTATACAATGAGCAGTTCTTC; CDR3aa: CASSLGGGGLYNEQFF
d_gene: TRBD1; j_gene: TRBJ2-7; v_gene: TRBV29-1; abundance: -; CDR3nt: TGCAGCGTGCAGGGGGCCCTTTTCTACGAGCAGTACTTC; CDR3aa: CSVQGALFYEQYF
d_gene: TRBD2; j_gene: TRBJ2-3; v_gene: TRBV2; abundance: few; CDR3nt: TGTGCCAGCAGTCGACTAGCGCGCACAGATACGCAGTATTTT; CDR3aa: CASSRLARTDTQYF
d_gene: TRBD2; j_gene: TRBJ2-1; v_gene: TRBV7-9; abundance: -; CDR3nt: TGTGCCAGCAGCTTAGGAGTAGCGGGAGGAGGTGAGCAGTTCTTC; CDR3aa: CASSLGVAGGGEQFF
d_gene: -; j_gene: TRBJ2-7; v_gene: TRBV20-1; abundance: -; CDR3nt: TGCAGTGCCGTTGTAAAGGACTACGTCAACTTC; CDR3aa: CSAVVKDYVNF
d_gene: -; j_gene: TRBJ2-1; v_gene: TRBV4-1; abundance: -; CDR3nt: TGCGCCAGCAGCCAACTAGCGCGGAGCTCCTACAATGAGCAGTTCTTC; CDR3aa: CASSQLARSSYNEQFF
d_gene: -; j_gene: TRBJ2-3; v_gene: TRBV28; abundance: -; CDR3nt: TGTGCCAGCAGTTTAGCGAAGGAAGATACGCAGTATTTT; CDR3aa: CASSLAKEDTQYF
d_gene: -; j_gene: TRBJ2-3; v_gene: TRBV15; abundance: -; CDR3nt: TGTGCCACCAGCAGGGGAGTAGTAGGGACAGATACGCAGTATTTT; CDR3aa: CATSRGVVGTDTQYF
d_gene: -; j_gene: TRBJ1-5; v_gene: TRBV6-5; abundance: -; CDR3nt: TGTGCCAGCAGCCCCTACCCCGCCGACCTGCAGCCCCAGCATTTT; CDR3aa: CASSPYPADLQPQHF
d_gene: TRBD1; j_gene: TRBJ1-1; v_gene: TRBV15; abundance: -; CDR3nt: TGTGCCACCTCCGGGACAGGGGCCCGCGGGACTGAAGCTTTCTTT; CDR3aa: CATSGTGARGTEAFF
d_gene: -; j_gene: TRBJ2-2; v_gene: TRBV19; abundance: few; CDR3nt: TGTGCCAGTAGCCTGGGAGTCATGGGCGGGGAGCTGTTTTTT; CDR3aa: CASSLGVMGGELFF
d_gene: -; j_gene: TRBJ1-1; v_gene: TRBV18; abundance: -; CDR3nt: TGTGCCAGCTCACCTCCCGCGGCCATGAACACTGAAGCTTTCTTT; CDR3aa: CASSPPAAMNTEAFF
d_gene: -; j_gene: TRBJ1-2; v_gene: TRBV7-2; abundance: -; CDR3nt: TGTGCCAGCAGCCTTGATGGGAGGGGCTACACCTTC; CDR3aa: CASSLDGRGYTF
d_gene: -; j_gene: TRBJ2-7; v_gene: TRBV6-5; abundance: -; CDR3nt: TGTGCCAGCAGTTACTCAGGCGCGAGCTCCTACGAGCAGTACTTC; CDR3aa: CASSYSGASSYEQYF
d_gene: -; j_gene: TRBJ2-5; v_gene: TRBV7-3; abundance: once; CDR3nt: TGTGCCAGCAGCCCCCCCCCTGGGCAAGTGTACCAAGAGACCCAGTACTTC; CDR3aa: CASSPPPGQVYQETQYF
d_gene: TRBD1; j_gene: TRBJ1-2; v_gene: TRBV6-5; abundance: -; CDR3nt: TGTGCCAGCAGTTACTCTAGGGACAGGGGTGTGGGTGGCTACACCTTC; CDR3aa: CASSYSRDRGVGGYTF
d_gene: -; j_gene: TRBJ2-3; v_gene: TRBV10-3; abundance: -; CDR3nt: TGTGCCACCTCCCCGGGGCGACGAAACACAGATACGCAGTATTTT; CDR3aa: CATSPGRRNTDTQYF
d_gene: TRBD1; j_gene: TRBJ1-5; v_gene: TRBV27; abundance: -; CDR3nt: TGTGCCAGCAGTTTGCAGGGGGCCAATCAGCCCCAGCATTTT; CDR3aa: CASSLQGANQPQHF
d_gene: -; j_gene: TRBJ2-5; v_gene: TRBV7-9; abundance: -; CDR3nt: TGTGCCAGCAGCTTAGTCTCGCGCCTCACTCGAGAGACCCAGTACTTC; CDR3aa: CASSLVSRLTRETQYF
d_gene: TRBD1; j_gene: TRBJ1-2; v_gene: TRBV27; abundance: -; CDR3nt: TGTGCCAGCAGGCTGCTCGACAGGGGAAACTATGGCTACACCTTC; CDR3aa: CASRLLDRGNYGYTF
d_gene: TRBD2; j_gene: TRBJ2-3; v_gene: TRBV19; abundance: -; CDR3nt: TGTGCCAGTAGTCTGACTAGCGGCAGCACAGATACGCAGTATTTT; CDR3aa: CASSLTSGSTDTQYF
d_gene: -; j_gene: TRBJ2-1; v_gene: TRBV10-3; abundance: -; CDR3nt: TGTGCCATCAGTGAGTCGAGGAGTGAGCAGTTCTTC; CDR3aa: CAISESRSEQFF
d_gene: TRBD1; j_gene: TRBJ1-1; v_gene: TRBV5-1; abundance: -; CDR3nt: TGCGCCAGCAGCCTGTGGACAGGGGCCGGATTGAACACTGAAGCTTTCTTT; CDR3aa: CASSLWTGAGLNTEAFF
d_gene: TRBD1; j_gene: TRBJ2-2; v_gene: TRBV7-7; abundance: -; CDR3nt: TGTGCTAGCAGTCCCCGGACAGGGAGCACCGGGGAGCTGTTTTTT; CDR3aa: CASSPRTGSTGELFF
d_gene: TRBD1; j_gene: TRBJ2-5; v_gene: TRBV27; abundance: -; CDR3nt: TGTGCCAGCAGTTTAAAGAGTTGGGGACAGGGGGCCCGGGAGACCCAGTACTTC; CDR3aa: CASSLKSWGQGARETQYF
d_gene: -; j_gene: TRBJ1-1; v_gene: TRBV7-9; abundance: -; CDR3nt: TGTGCCAGCAGCCCGCGGGGGCAGGGCGGGAACACTGAAGCTTTCTTT; CDR3aa: CASSPRGQGGNTEAFF
d_gene: -; j_gene: TRBJ2-7; v_gene: TRBV28; abundance: -; CDR3nt: TGTGCCAGCAGTCCCACTGCCCACGAGCAGTACTTC; CDR3aa: CASSPTAHEQYF
d_gene: -; j_gene: TRBJ1-5; v_gene: TRBV6-1; abundance: -; CDR3nt: TGTGCCAGCAGTGACCTAGGTAGCAATCAGCCCCAGCATTTT; CDR3aa: CASSDLGSNQPQHF
d_gene: -; j_gene: TRBJ1-1; v_gene: TRBV6-5; abundance: -; CDR3nt: TGTGCCAGCAGTTACACGGGGTACACCGACACTGAAGCTTTCTTT; CDR3aa: CASSYTGYTDTEAFF
d_gene: -; j_gene: TRBJ1-2; v_gene: TRBV30; abundance: -; CDR3nt: TGTGCCTGGAGTCCCCCAGGGAAGATGCGAGGCTACACCTTC; CDR3aa: CAWSPPGKMRGYTF
d_gene: -; j_gene: TRBJ2-2; v_gene: TRBV9; abundance: -; CDR3nt: TGTGCCAGCAGCCCCAGGCTCGAGGGCGGGGAGCTGTTTTTT; CDR3aa: CASSPRLEGGELFF
d_gene: TRBD1; j_gene: TRBJ1-2; v_gene: TRBV4-2; abundance: -; CDR3nt: TGTGCCAGCAGCCCAGACAGGGGAACGCTTAATGGCTACACCTTC; CDR3aa: CASSPDRGTLNGYTF
d_gene: -; j_gene: TRBJ2-2; v_gene: TRBV6-6; abundance: -; CDR3nt: TGTGCCAGCAGTTACTCCCCTCCCAACACCGGGGAGCTGTTTTTT; CDR3aa: CASSYSPPNTGELFF
d_gene: -; j_gene: TRBJ2-1; v_gene: TRBV18; abundance: few; CDR3nt: TGTGCCAGCTCACAAAGAGAAAGGGGAGGGCAGTTCTTC; CDR3aa: CASSQRERGGQFF
d_gene: -; j_gene: TRBJ1-1; v_gene: TRBV20-1; abundance: -; CDR3nt: TGCAGTGTACTTACGAACACTGAAGCTTTCTTT; CDR3aa: CSVLTNTEAFF
d_gene: -; j_gene: TRBJ1-2; v_gene: TRBV6-1; abundance: -; CDR3nt: TGTGCCAGCAGTGAAGCGCAGGGTGTTTATGGCTACACCTTC; CDR3aa: CASSEAQGVYGYTF
d_gene: -; j_gene: TRBJ2-2; v_gene: TRBV21-1; abundance: once; CDR3nt: TGTGCCAGCAGCTCACTAGGACAGGGGGTGTCGCGAGGCGGGGAGCTGTTTTTT; CDR3aa: CASSSLGQGVSRGGELFF
d_gene: TRBD1; j_gene: TRBJ1-1; v_gene: TRBV30; abundance: -; CDR3nt: TGTGCCTCCCGGACAGGGGGAAGCACTGAAGCTTTCTTT; CDR3aa: CASRTGGSTEAFF
d_gene: -; j_gene: TRBJ1-5; v_gene: TRBV6-5; abundance: -; CDR3nt: TGTGCCAGCAGTACACCTCACGCGAAGGGACAGCCCCAGCATTTT; CDR3aa: CASSTPHAKGQPQHF
d_gene: TRBD2; j_gene: TRBJ2-1; v_gene: TRBV5-4; abundance: -; CDR3nt: TGTGCCAGCAGCTTTGTTGCGGGAGATAACAATGAGCAGTTCTTC; CDR3aa: CASSFVAGDNNEQFF
d_gene: -; j_gene: TRBJ2-2; v_gene: TRBV9; abundance: -; CDR3nt: TGTGCCAGCAGCGTCCTTCCAGGGTCGACCGGGGAGCTGTTTTTT; CDR3aa: CASSVLPGSTGELFF
d_gene: -; j_gene: TRBJ1-1; v_gene: TRBV18; abundance: -; CDR3nt: TGTGCCAGCTCACCCGACGGAGGCACTGAAGCTTTCTTT; CDR3aa: CASSPDGGTEAFF
d_gene: TRBD1; j_gene: TRBJ1-3; v_gene: TRBV19; abundance: -; CDR3nt: TGTGCCAGTAGTATCGACAGGGGTTCTGGAAACACCATATATTTT; CDR3aa: CASSIDRGSGNTIYF